In its sample, the clone carrying this TCR beta chain was seen a few times. Its specificity is unknown. This entry is derived from a study of T cells in Graves' hyperthyroidism and ophthalmopathy. Regarding the study as a whole: In the analysis, a 13 V-J model separated ophthalmopathy from stable hyperthyroidism.

Researchers amplified the TCR beta CDR3 regions from RNA transcripts. A first-round RT-PCR of the TCR CDR3 used the HTBI primer set. TCRdb re-derived calls from the multiplex PCR reads in MiXCR, one entry per CDR3 protein. The repertoire includes 650,000 to 850,000 distinct CDR3 sequences, around 20% of them detected once, and approximately 15% sits in the top ten. Sequenced sample: blood. This receptor was identified in a woman between 45 and 65 years old with Graves' hyperthyroidism that later progressed to Graves' ophthalmopathy.

The CDR3 DNA follows: TGTGCCAGCAGCTTCAGCGGATCCCCTGAGCAGTTCTTC. This sequence encodes CASSFSGSPEQFF. The chain employs TRBV7-9 and TRBJ2-1, with a tentative D call TRBD2 (5 bases). V gave up 3 bases and J gave up 9 bases, with 12 bases separating them. The CDR3 is 13 residues long. Germline-derived CDR1 and CDR2 are SEHNR and FQNEAQ (reference sequence).